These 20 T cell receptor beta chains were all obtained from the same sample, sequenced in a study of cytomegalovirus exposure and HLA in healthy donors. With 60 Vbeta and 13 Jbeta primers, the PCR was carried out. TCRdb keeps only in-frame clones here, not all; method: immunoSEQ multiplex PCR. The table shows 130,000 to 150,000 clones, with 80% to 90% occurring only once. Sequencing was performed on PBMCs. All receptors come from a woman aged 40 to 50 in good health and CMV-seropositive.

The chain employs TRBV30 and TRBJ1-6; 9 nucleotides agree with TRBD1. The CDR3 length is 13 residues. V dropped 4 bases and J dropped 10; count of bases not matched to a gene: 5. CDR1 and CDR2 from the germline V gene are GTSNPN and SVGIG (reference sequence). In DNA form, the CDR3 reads TGTGCCTGGACTCTGGACAGGGGCTCACCCCTCCACTTT. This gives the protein CAWTLDRGSPLHF.

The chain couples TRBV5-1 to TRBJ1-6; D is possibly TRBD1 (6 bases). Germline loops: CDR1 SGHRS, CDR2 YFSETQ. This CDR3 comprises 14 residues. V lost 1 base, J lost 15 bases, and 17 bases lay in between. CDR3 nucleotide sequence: TGCGCCAGCAGCTTGCCAGGACAGTACAACAGCCTCCACTTT. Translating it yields CASSLPGQYNSLHF.

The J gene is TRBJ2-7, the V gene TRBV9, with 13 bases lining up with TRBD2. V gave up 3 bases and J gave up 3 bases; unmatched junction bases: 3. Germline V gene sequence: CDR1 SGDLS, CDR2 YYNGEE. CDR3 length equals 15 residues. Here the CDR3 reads CASSAGTSGVYEQYF. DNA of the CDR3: TGTGCCAGCAGCGCCGGGACTAGCGGGGTCTACGAGCAGTACTTC. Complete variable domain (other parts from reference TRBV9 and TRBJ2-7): DSGVTQTPKHLITATGQRVTLRCSPRSGDLSVYWYQQSLDQGLQFLIQYYNGEERAKGNILERFSAQQFPDLHSELNLSSLELGDSALYFCASSAGTSGVYEQYFGPGTRLTVT.

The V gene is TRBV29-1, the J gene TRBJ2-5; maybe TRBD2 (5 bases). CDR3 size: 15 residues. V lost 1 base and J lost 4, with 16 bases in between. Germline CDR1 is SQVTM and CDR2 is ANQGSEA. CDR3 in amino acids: CSVEVLGKKGETQYF. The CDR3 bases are TGCAGCGTTGAAGTCCTCGGGAAGAAGGGAGAGACCCAGTACTTC.

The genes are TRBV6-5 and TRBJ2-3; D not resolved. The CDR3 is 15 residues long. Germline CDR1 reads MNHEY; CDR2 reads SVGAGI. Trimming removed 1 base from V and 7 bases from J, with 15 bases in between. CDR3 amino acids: CASSYLSPSENTQYF. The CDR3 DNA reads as TGTGCCAGCAGTTACTTAAGTCCTAGTGAGAATACGCAGTATTTT.

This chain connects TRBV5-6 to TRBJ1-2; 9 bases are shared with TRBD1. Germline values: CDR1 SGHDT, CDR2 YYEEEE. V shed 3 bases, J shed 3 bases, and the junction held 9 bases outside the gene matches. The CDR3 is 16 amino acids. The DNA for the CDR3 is TGTGCCAGCAGCTCTAAAAGCCGGGACAGGGACTATGGCTACACCTTC. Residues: CASSSKSRDRDYGYTF.

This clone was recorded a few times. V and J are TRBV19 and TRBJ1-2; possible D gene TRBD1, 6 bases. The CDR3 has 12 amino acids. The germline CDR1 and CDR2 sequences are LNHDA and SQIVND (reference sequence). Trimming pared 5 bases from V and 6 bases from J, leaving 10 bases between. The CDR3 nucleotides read TGTGCCAGTAGTTTCCGACAGGATGGCTACACCTTC. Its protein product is CASSFRQDGYTF.

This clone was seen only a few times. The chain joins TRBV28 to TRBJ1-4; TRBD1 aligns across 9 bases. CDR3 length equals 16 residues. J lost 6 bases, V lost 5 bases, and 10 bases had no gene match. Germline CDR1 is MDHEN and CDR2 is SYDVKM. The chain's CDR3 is CASSQSSGTGYEKLFF. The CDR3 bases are TGTGCCAGCAGTCAATCTTCCGGGACAGGGTATGAAAAACTGTTTTTT. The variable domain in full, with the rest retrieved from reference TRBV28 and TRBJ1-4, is DVKVTQSSRYLVKRTGEKVFLECVQDMDHENMFWYRQDPGLGLRLIYFSYDVKMKEKGDIPEGYSVSREKKERFSLILESASTNQTSMYLCASSQSSGTGYEKLFFGSGTQLSVL.

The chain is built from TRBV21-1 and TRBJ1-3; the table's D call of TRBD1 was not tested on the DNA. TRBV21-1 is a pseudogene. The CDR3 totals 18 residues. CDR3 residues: CASSKGYGQGASGNTIYF. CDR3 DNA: TGTGCCAGCAGCAAAGGGTACGGGCAGGGGGCAAGCGGAAACACCATATATTTT.

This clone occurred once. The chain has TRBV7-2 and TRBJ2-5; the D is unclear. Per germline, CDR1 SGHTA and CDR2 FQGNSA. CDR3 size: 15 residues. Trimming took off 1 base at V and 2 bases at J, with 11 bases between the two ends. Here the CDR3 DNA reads TGTGCCAGCAGCTTAGTTAGACACGGACAAGAGACCCAGTACTTC. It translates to CASSLVRHGQETQYF.

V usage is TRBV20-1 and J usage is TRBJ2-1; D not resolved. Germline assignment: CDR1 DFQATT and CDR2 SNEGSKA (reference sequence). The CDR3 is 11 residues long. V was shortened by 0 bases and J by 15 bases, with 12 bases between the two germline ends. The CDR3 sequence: CSARDRSVGFF. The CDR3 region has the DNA TGCAGTGCTAGAGATCGCTCGGTCGGGTTCTTC.

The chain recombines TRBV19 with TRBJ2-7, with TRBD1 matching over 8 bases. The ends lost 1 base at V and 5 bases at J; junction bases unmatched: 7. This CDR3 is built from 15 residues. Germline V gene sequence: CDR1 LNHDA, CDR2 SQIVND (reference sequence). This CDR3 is CASSIAGQGRNEQYF. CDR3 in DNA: TGTGCCAGTAGTATAGCAGGACAGGGAAGGAACGAGCAGTACTTC.

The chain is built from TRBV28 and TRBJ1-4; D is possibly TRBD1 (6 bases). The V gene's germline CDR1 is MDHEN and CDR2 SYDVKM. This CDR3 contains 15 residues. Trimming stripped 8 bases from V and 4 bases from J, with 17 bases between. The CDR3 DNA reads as TGTGCCAGCCACGACAGGACAAGGGATAATGAAAAACTGTTTTTT. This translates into CASHDRTRDNEKLFF.

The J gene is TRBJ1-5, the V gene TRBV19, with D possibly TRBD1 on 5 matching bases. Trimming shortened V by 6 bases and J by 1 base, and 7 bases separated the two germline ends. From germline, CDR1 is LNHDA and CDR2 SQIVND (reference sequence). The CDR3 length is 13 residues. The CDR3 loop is CASRRGSNQPQHF. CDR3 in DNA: TGTGCCAGTAGAAGGGGAAGCAATCAGCCCCAGCATTTT.

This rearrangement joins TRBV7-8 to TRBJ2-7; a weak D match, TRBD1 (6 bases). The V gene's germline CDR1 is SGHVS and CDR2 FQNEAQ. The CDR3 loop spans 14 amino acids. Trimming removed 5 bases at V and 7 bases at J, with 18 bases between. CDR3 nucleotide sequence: TGTGCCAGCAGCACGATGACAGGACAGATTGAGCAGTACTTC. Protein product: CASSTMTGQIEQYF.

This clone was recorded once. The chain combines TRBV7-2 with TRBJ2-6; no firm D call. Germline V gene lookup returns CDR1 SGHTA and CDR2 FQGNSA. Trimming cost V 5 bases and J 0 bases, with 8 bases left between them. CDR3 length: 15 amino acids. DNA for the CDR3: TGTGCCAGCAGCCCCCACGGCTCTGGGGCCAACGTCCTGACTTTC. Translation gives CASSPHGSGANVLTF.

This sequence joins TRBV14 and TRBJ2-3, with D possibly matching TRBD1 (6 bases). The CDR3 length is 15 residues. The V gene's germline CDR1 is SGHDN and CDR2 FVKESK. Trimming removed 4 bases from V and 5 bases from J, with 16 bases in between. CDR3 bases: TGTGCCAGCAGCCGAACCGGGACATTGGAAGATACGCAGTATTTT. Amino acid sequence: CASSRTGTLEDTQYF.

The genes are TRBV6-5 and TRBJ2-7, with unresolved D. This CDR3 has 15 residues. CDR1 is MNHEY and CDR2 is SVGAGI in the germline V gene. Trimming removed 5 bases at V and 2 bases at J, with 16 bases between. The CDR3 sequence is CASSPRVAATYEQYF. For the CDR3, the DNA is TGTGCCAGCAGTCCCCGGGTTGCGGCTACCTACGAGCAGTACTTC.

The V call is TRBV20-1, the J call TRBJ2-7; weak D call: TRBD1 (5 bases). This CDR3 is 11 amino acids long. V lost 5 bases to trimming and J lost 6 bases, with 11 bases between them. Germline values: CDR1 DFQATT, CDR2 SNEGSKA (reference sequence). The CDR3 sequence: CSASDSTEQYF. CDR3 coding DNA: TGCAGTGCTTCAGACAGCACCGAGCAGTACTTC.

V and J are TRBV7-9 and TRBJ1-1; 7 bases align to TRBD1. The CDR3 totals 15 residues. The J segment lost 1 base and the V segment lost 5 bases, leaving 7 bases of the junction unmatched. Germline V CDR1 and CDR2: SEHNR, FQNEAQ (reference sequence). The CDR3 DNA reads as TGTGCCAGCAGCCCCAGACAGGGAGAGAACACTGAAGCTTTCTTT. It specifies CASSPRQGENTEAFF.